A selection of T cell receptor beta chains follows, all from one sample in a study of blood T cell repertoires in COVID-19. The protocol was immunoSEQ multiplex PCR, while the TCRdb copy is restricted to in-frame clones and leaves out a portion. The repertoire consists of some 190,000 clones, with 88% occurring once and the leading ten covering approximately 4.4%. The specimen was peripheral blood. Receptor source: a human donor in a cohort sampled during active COVID-19. Both conserved end residues are part of each CDR3. A D gene is named only where the DNA matches it firmly. Some rows have no size entry. The others give once, few or many, or a class for an expanded clone.

clone size: .
J gene: TRBJ2-1
V gene: TRBV11-2
D gene: TRBD2
CDR3 length: 16
CDR3 DNA: TGTGCCAGCAGCTTGTCCGGGACTAGCGAGTACAATGAGCAGTTCTTC
CDR3 protein: CASSLSGTSEYNEQFF

clone size: .
J gene: TRBJ2-7
V gene: TRBV5-6
D gene: TRBD1
CDR3 length: 14
CDR3 DNA: TGTGCCAGCAGCCTGCTTGGGACAGCGAACGAGCAGTACTTC
CDR3 protein: CASSLLGTANEQYF

clone size: .
J gene: TRBJ2-6
V gene: TRBV5-1
D gene: TRBD1
CDR3 length: 19
CDR3 DNA: TGCGCCAGCAGCTTGGTAGGGGACAGGTACCGCTCTGGGGCCAACGTCCTGACTTTC
CDR3 protein: CASSLVGDRYRSGANVLTF

clone size: .
J gene: TRBJ2-7
V gene: TRBV6-2/TRBV6-3
D gene: .
CDR3 length: 19
CDR3 DNA: TGTGCCAGCAGTTACTCGATCGGACCACAGGGTTATGTTGTCTACGAGCAGTACTTC
CDR3 protein: CASSYSIGPQGYVVYEQYF

clone size: .
J gene: TRBJ1-1
V gene: TRBV10-3
D gene: .
CDR3 length: 12
CDR3 DNA: TGTGCCATCAGTGACAGGAACACTGAAGCTTTCTTT
CDR3 protein: CAISDRNTEAFF

clone size: .
J gene: TRBJ2-1
V gene: TRBV3-1/TRBV3-2
D gene: .
CDR3 length: 17
CDR3 DNA: TGTGCCAGCAGCCCTCAAGAACTAGTTACCCTTTACAATGAGCAGTTCTTC
CDR3 protein: CASSPQELVTLYNEQFF

clone size: .
J gene: TRBJ2-1
V gene: TRBV30
D gene: TRBD2
CDR3 length: 15
CDR3 DNA: TGTGCCTGGAGCAGATTAGCGGGAGGGGAGAATGAGCAGTTCTTC
CDR3 protein: CAWSRLAGGENEQFF

clone size: .
J gene: TRBJ2-3
V gene: TRBV9
D gene: TRBD2
CDR3 length: 16
CDR3 DNA: TGTGCCAGCAGCGTAGGGAGCGGGGCTAACACAGATACGCAGTATTTT
CDR3 protein: CASSVGSGANTDTQYF

clone size: .
J gene: TRBJ1-2
V gene: TRBV30
D gene: .
CDR3 length: 13
CDR3 DNA: TGTGCCTGGAGCCGAAGCTCCAACTATGGCTACACCTTC
CDR3 protein: CAWSRSSNYGYTF

clone size: .
J gene: TRBJ2-1
V gene: TRBV19
D gene: .
CDR3 length: 15
CDR3 DNA: TGTGCCAGACCCAAGACAGGTAGCCAGGACAATGAGCAGTTCTTC
CDR3 protein: CARPKTGSQDNEQFF

clone size: .
J gene: TRBJ1-2
V gene: TRBV4-2
D gene: .
CDR3 length: 13
CDR3 DNA: TGTGCCAGCAGCCAGGGCAGGGATAGTGGCTACACCTTC
CDR3 protein: CASSQGRDSGYTF

clone size: .
J gene: TRBJ2-5
V gene: TRBV6-1
D gene: .
CDR3 length: 15
CDR3 DNA: TGTGCCAGCAGTGAAGCAGGGCAGGGTTACGAGACCCAGTACTTC
CDR3 protein: CASSEAGQGYETQYF

clone size: .
J gene: TRBJ2-5
V gene: TRBV5-1
D gene: .
CDR3 length: 13
CDR3 DNA: TGCGCCAGCAGCTTGCCAGGGTTGGAGACCCAGTACTTC
CDR3 protein: CASSLPGLETQYF

clone size: .
J gene: TRBJ2-2
V gene: TRBV5-5
D gene: TRBD1
CDR3 length: 16
CDR3 DNA: TGTGCCAGCAGCTGGGGACAGGGGCGGAACACCGGGGAGCTGTTTTTT
CDR3 protein: CASSWGQGRNTGELFF

clone size: .
J gene: TRBJ1-5
V gene: TRBV30
D gene: .
CDR3 length: 15
CDR3 DNA: TGTGCCTGGAGTGTACGGGGACATAGCAATCAGCCCCAGCATTTT
CDR3 protein: CAWSVRGHSNQPQHF

clone size: few
J gene: TRBJ1-3
V gene: TRBV7-9
D gene: .
CDR3 length: 16
CDR3 DNA: TGTGCCAGCAGCTTAAGGGCATCGGGAATTGGAAACACCATATATTTT
CDR3 protein: CASSLRASGIGNTIYF

clone size: .
J gene: TRBJ2-3
V gene: TRBV6-5
D gene: .
CDR3 length: 14
CDR3 DNA: TGTGCCAGCAGTTACCGGACACTCACAGATACGCAGTATTTT
CDR3 protein: CASSYRTLTDTQYF

clone size: once
J gene: TRBJ2-5
V gene: TRBV4-3
D gene: .
CDR3 length: 14
CDR3 DNA: TGCGCCAGCAGCCAAGACAGGGTTAAGGAGACCCAGTACTTC
CDR3 protein: CASSQDRVKETQYF

clone size: once
J gene: TRBJ1-1
V gene: TRBV27
D gene: TRBD1
CDR3 length: 13
CDR3 DNA: TGTGCCAGCAGTTTAATCAGGGGGACTGAAGCTTTCTTT
CDR3 protein: CASSLIRGTEAFF

clone size: once
J gene: TRBJ1-2
V gene: TRBV7-2
D gene: .
CDR3 length: 15
CDR3 DNA: TGTGCCAGCAGCCCGCATGTTTCGGGGGACTATGGCTACACCTTC
CDR3 protein: CASSPHVSGDYGYTF

clone size: .
J gene: TRBJ2-1
V gene: TRBV7-6
D gene: .
CDR3 length: 16
CDR3 DNA: TGTGCCAGCAGCGAGGTAAATCTAGAGGAGGACAATGAGCAGTTCTTC
CDR3 protein: CASSEVNLEEDNEQFF

clone size: .
J gene: TRBJ2-5
V gene: TRBV6-5
D gene: TRBD1
CDR3 length: 16
CDR3 DNA: TGTGCCAGCAGTTACTCGACAGGGGCGCGGTGGGAGACCCAGTACTTC
CDR3 protein: CASSYSTGARWETQYF

clone size: .
J gene: TRBJ2-3
V gene: TRBV7-2
D gene: .
CDR3 length: 11
CDR3 DNA: TGTGCCAGCAGCTTAGCGGGCACGCAGTATTTT
CDR3 protein: CASSLAGTQYF

clone size: .
J gene: TRBJ2-7
V gene: TRBV2
D gene: .
CDR3 length: 14
CDR3 DNA: TGTGCCAGCAGTGAAACGACAGTAGCCTACGAGCAGTACTTC
CDR3 protein: CASSETTVAYEQYF

clone size: .
J gene: TRBJ2-1
V gene: TRBV29-1
D gene: .
CDR3 length: 10
CDR3 DNA: TGCAGCGCGTACCAGGGTGAGCAGTTCTTC
CDR3 protein: CSAYQGEQFF

clone size: .
J gene: TRBJ2-3
V gene: TRBV5-1
D gene: .
CDR3 length: 14
CDR3 DNA: TGCGCCAGCAGCCAGAATCCAGGGAAAGATACGCAGTATTTT
CDR3 protein: CASSQNPGKDTQYF

clone size: .
J gene: TRBJ1-1
V gene: TRBV30
D gene: .
CDR3 length: 11
CDR3 DNA: TGTGCCTGTCGGTGGAACACTGAAGCTTTCTTT
CDR3 protein: CACRWNTEAFF

clone size: .
J gene: TRBJ2-7
V gene: TRBV18
D gene: TRBD2
CDR3 length: 15
CDR3 DNA: TGTGCCAGCTCACCAGGCGGGAGTTCCGCCTACGAGCAGTACTTC
CDR3 protein: CASSPGGSSAYEQYF

clone size: .
J gene: TRBJ2-1
V gene: TRBV27
D gene: .
CDR3 length: 16
CDR3 DNA: TGTGCCAGCAGTGCGGGGGCAGGGTGGGCCTACAATGAGCAGTTCTTC
CDR3 protein: CASSAGAGWAYNEQFF

clone size: .
J gene: TRBJ2-7
V gene: TRBV5-6
D gene: TRBD1
CDR3 length: 15
CDR3 DNA: TGTGCCAGCACCGTGGGGGACAGAGCGACCTACGAGCAGTACTTC
CDR3 protein: CASTVGDRATYEQYF

clone size: .
J gene: TRBJ2-2
V gene: TRBV11-2
D gene: .
CDR3 length: 15
CDR3 DNA: TGTGCCAGCAGCTTAAATGACTATAGCACCGGGGAGCTGTTTTTT
CDR3 protein: CASSLNDYSTGELFF

clone size: .
J gene: TRBJ2-5
V gene: TRBV5-1
D gene: .
CDR3 length: 11
CDR3 DNA: TGCGCCAGCGCGGAACAAGAGACCCAGTACTTC
CDR3 protein: CASAEQETQYF

clone size: .
J gene: TRBJ2-6
V gene: TRBV28
D gene: .
CDR3 length: 15
CDR3 DNA: TGTGCCAGCAGTCCGCCCACTACTGGGGCCAACGTCCTGACTTTC
CDR3 protein: CASSPPTTGANVLTF

clone size: .
J gene: TRBJ1-2
V gene: TRBV3-1/TRBV3-2
D gene: TRBD1
CDR3 length: 17
CDR3 DNA: TGTGCCAGCAGCCACCGGGACAGGGTATTTCGTGGTGATGGCTACACCTTC
CDR3 protein: CASSHRDRVFRGDGYTF

clone size: .
J gene: TRBJ1-1
V gene: TRBV2
D gene: .
CDR3 length: 13
CDR3 DNA: TGTGCCAGCCTTCCGGAGGGTTGGACTGAAGCTTTCTTT
CDR3 protein: CASLPEGWTEAFF

clone size: .
J gene: TRBJ1-2
V gene: TRBV19
D gene: TRBD1
CDR3 length: 16
CDR3 DNA: TGTGCCAGTAGTCCTAGCACCGGGACAGGGGGCCGTGGCTACACCTTC
CDR3 protein: CASSPSTGTGGRGYTF

clone size: .
J gene: TRBJ1-3
V gene: TRBV19
D gene: .
CDR3 length: 15
CDR3 DNA: TGTGCCAGTAGTATAGATGGCCACCCTGGAAACACCATATATTTT
CDR3 protein: CASSIDGHPGNTIYF

clone size: .
J gene: TRBJ1-5
V gene: TRBV28
D gene: TRBD1
CDR3 length: 15
CDR3 DNA: TGTGCCAGCAGTGCTCTCAGGGGGCAGAACCAGCCCCAGCATTTT
CDR3 protein: CASSALRGQNQPQHF

clone size: .
J gene: TRBJ1-2
V gene: TRBV6-2/TRBV6-3
D gene: .
CDR3 length: 13
CDR3 DNA: TGTGCCAGCAGTTACGGGGAGGGTCAGCGCTACACCTTC
CDR3 protein: CASSYGEGQRYTF

clone size: .
J gene: TRBJ2-7
V gene: TRBV29-1
D gene: TRBD2
CDR3 length: 12
CDR3 DNA: TGCAGCGTAAGGCGGGAGTATCACGAGCAGTACTTC
CDR3 protein: CSVRREYHEQYF

clone size: .
J gene: TRBJ2-6
V gene: TRBV4-3
D gene: .
CDR3 length: 14
CDR3 DNA: TGCGCCAGCAGCCACAAGACAGGGGCCAACGTCCTGACTTTC
CDR3 protein: CASSHKTGANVLTF

clone size: .
J gene: TRBJ1-6
V gene: TRBV3-1/TRBV3-2
D gene: .
CDR3 length: 17
CDR3 DNA: TGTGCCAGCAGCTCCCCCCGTTTGAGCTCCTATAATTCACCCCTCCACTTT
CDR3 protein: CASSSPRLSSYNSPLHF

clone size: .
J gene: TRBJ1-5
V gene: TRBV19
D gene: TRBD1
CDR3 length: 17
CDR3 DNA: TGTGCCCTCGCGGGACAGGGGGCTGGATATAGCAATCAGCCCCAGCATTTT
CDR3 protein: CALAGQGAGYSNQPQHF

clone size: once
J gene: TRBJ2-2
V gene: TRBV19
D gene: .
CDR3 length: 14
CDR3 DNA: TGTGCCAGTTTTATCGGGGGTAGCACCGGGGAGCTGTTTTTT
CDR3 protein: CASFIGGSTGELFF

clone size: .
J gene: TRBJ2-7
V gene: TRBV30
D gene: TRBD1
CDR3 length: 13
CDR3 DNA: TGTGCCTGGAGTCGGACAGGGCCCTACGAGCAGTACTTC
CDR3 protein: CAWSRTGPYEQYF

clone size: .
J gene: TRBJ2-5
V gene: TRBV10-3
D gene: TRBD1
CDR3 length: 13
CDR3 DNA: TGTGCCATCAGGGGGACAGGGGAAGAGACCCAGTACTTC
CDR3 protein: CAIRGTGEETQYF

clone size: .
J gene: TRBJ1-1
V gene: TRBV5-1
D gene: TRBD1
CDR3 length: 16
CDR3 DNA: TGCGCCAGCAGCTTGTTAACAGGGGCTAGGGACACTGAAGCTTTCTTT
CDR3 protein: CASSLLTGARDTEAFF

clone size: once
J gene: TRBJ2-5
V gene: TRBV6-6
D gene: TRBD2
CDR3 length: 15
CDR3 DNA: TGTGCCAGCAGTTCCAGACTAGCGGGGCAAGAGACCCAGTACTTC
CDR3 protein: CASSSRLAGQETQYF

clone size: .
J gene: TRBJ2-7
V gene: TRBV7-6
D gene: .
CDR3 length: 13
CDR3 DNA: TGTGCCAGCAGCCGGGACTGGGGGAACGAGCAGTACTTC
CDR3 protein: CASSRDWGNEQYF